In its sample, the clone carrying this T cell receptor beta chain was seen a few times. The data originate from a study of early T cells in non-severe SARS-CoV-2 infection. TCRdb re-called the 5' RACE reads through MiXCR, storing one row per CDR3 protein. The table lists some 98,000 distinct CDR3 sequences, 16% of them singletons. CDR1 is SQVTM, CDR2 ANQGSEA, per germline. This CDR3 contains 14 residues. Trimming shortened V by 6 bases and J by 1 base, and 14 bases separated the two germline ends. V and J are TRBV29-1 and TRBJ2-3; D possibly corresponds to TRBD1 (6 bases). The sequenced sample was whole blood. The clonotype was recovered from an adult who was a healthcare worker with PCR-confirmed SARS-CoV-2 infection or an uninfected control (not recorded which). This CDR3 is CSVDGDTGTDTQYF. DNA for the CDR3: TGCAGCGTAGATGGGGACACCGGCACAGATACGCAGTATTTT.